The 5 T cell receptor beta chains below all came from one sample that was sequenced in a study of preoperative IRX-2 immunotherapy in early breast cancer. Some clones are missing from TCRdb's copy, which holds only in-frame ones; the method was immunoSEQ multiplex PCR. This sample yields around 25,000 clones, of which roughly four fifths are seen a single time; under 7% belongs to the top ten. Treatment given: preoperative locoregional IRX-2 cytokine immunotherapy. The sequenced sample was lymph node tissue, obtained after IRX-2 immunotherapy. The receptor set was obtained from a human donor with breast cancer.

This chain uses TRBV10-2 with TRBJ2-3; D unresolved. The ends were cut back, 4 bases at V and 5 bases at J, with 22 bases in the middle. The CDR3 runs 17 residues. Germline CDR1 is WSHSY and CDR2 is SAAADI. Here the CDR3 DNA reads TGCGCCAGCAGTGCCATAACGGATTGGTCCCAACGAGATACGCAGTATTTT. Translation: CASSAITDWSQRDTQYF.

J is TRBJ2-1 and V is TRBV19; 7 nucleotides match TRBD1. Germline-derived CDR1 and CDR2 are LNHDA and SQIVND (reference sequence). The CDR3 has 15 amino acids. V was clipped by 5 bases and J by 2 bases; unmatched bases: 6. CDR3: CASSPTGITYNEQFF. The CDR3 bases are TGTGCCAGTAGTCCGACAGGGATAACCTACAATGAGCAGTTCTTC.

This chain uses TRBV19 with TRBJ2-1; TRBD2 agrees at 10 bases. The CDR3 length is 18 residues. The J segment lost 5 bases and the V segment lost 4 bases, leaving 14 bases of the junction unmatched. Germline lookup yields CDR1 LNHDA and CDR2 SQIVND (reference sequence). CDR3 in DNA: TGTGCCAGTAGTAGGAGAGGACTAGCGGATAAGAGGGACAATGAGCAGTTCTTC. Protein sequence: CASSRRGLADKRDNEQFF.

This chain joins TRBV11-3 and TRBJ2-5; possible D gene TRBD2, 5 bases. V lost 3 bases and J lost 4, with 18 bases in between. The CDR3 is made up of 16 amino acids. Germline values: CDR1 SGHNT, CDR2 YENEEA. CDR3 DNA sequence: TGTGCCAGCAGCTTGCAAGGAGGCGGGCCTGGAGAGACCCAGTACTTC. Protein sequence: CASSLQGGGPGETQYF.

In DNA, the CDR3 is TGTGCCAGCAGTTACCGACCCCGGACTTCCCTAGGCTCCTACGAGCAGTACTTC. Translating gives CASSYRPRTSLGSYEQYF. The V gene is TRBV6-8, the J gene TRBJ2-7; tentative D call: TRBD2 (5 bases). Germline V CDR1 and CDR2: MNHGY, SAAAGT. The CDR3 contains 18 residues. V lost 2 bases, J lost 0 bases, and 20 bases lay in between.